The rows below give T cell receptor beta chains drawn from one sample of a study of identical twins. TCRdb re-called the 5' RACE reads through MiXCR, storing one row per CDR3 protein. The profile covers 460,000 or so distinct CDR3 sequences, with approximately 14% appearing a single time and roughly 0.5% taken by the ten largest. This same sample was also taken into another study, of yellow fever vaccine responses in identical twins.

Sequencing used CD4+ T cells sorted from blood. The origin of the receptors is a young woman in good health. Both conserved end residues are part of each CDR3. The D gene is left open where the match is weak. Clone size appears in some rows only: once, few, many, or a class for an expanded clone.

. | TRBJ1-1 | TRBV15 | . | CATSRDLWNTEAFF | TGTGCCACCAGCAGAGATCTCTGGAACACTGAAGCTTTCTTT
. | TRBJ1-6 | TRBV21-1 | . | CASSIFRGPGSPLHF | TGTGCCAGCAGCATTTTTAGGGGGCCTGGTTCACCCCTCCACTTT
. | TRBJ2-5 | TRBV20-1 | . | CTGERGQETQYF | TGCACCGGGGAAAGGGGCCAAGAGACCCAGTACTTC
. | TRBJ1-4 | TRBV7-2 | . | CASSPIGRKDEKLFF | TGTGCCAGCAGCCCAATTGGCAGAAAAGATGAAAAACTGTTTTTT
TRBD1 | TRBJ1-4 | TRBV12-3/TRBV12-4 | many | CASSARDRGMTNEKLFF | TGTGCCAGCAGTGCGCGGGACAGGGGGATGACTAATGAAAAACTGTTTTTT
. | TRBJ2-3 | TRBV2 | . | CASSPTRSDTQYF | TGTGCCAGCAGCCCGACTAGATCAGATACGCAGTATTTT
TRBD1 | TRBJ2-7 | TRBV4-1 | few | CASSQDRMTGEQYF | TGCGCCAGCAGCCAGGACAGGATGACGGGCGAGCAGTACTTC
. | TRBJ2-7 | TRBV4-1 | few | CATARTSDYEQYF | TGCGCCACAGCTCGGACATCTGACTACGAGCAGTACTTC
. | TRBJ2-7 | TRBV10-3 | . | CAISDGEYEQYF | TGTGCCATCAGTGACGGGGAATACGAGCAGTACTTC
TRBD1 | TRBJ2-2 | TRBV6-1 | . | CASSGDRDTGELFF | TGTGCCAGCAGTGGCGACAGGGACACCGGGGAGCTGTTTTTT
. | TRBJ2-2 | TRBV11-2 | few | CATTRSSNTGELFF | TGTGCCACCACGAGAAGTTCGAACACCGGGGAGCTGTTTTTT
. | TRBJ2-1 | TRBV7-9 | many | CASSRGLDNNEQFF | TGTGCCAGCAGCAGGGGACTCGATAATAATGAGCAGTTCTTC
. | TRBJ2-7 | TRBV6-5 | few | CASSYSLHPADRFYEQYF | TGTGCCAGCAGTTACTCTCTTCATCCGGCAGACAGGTTCTACGAGCAGTACTTC
. | TRBJ2-5 | TRBV25-1 | few | CASSDRGGTQYF | TGTGCCAGCAGTGATCGAGGAGGGACCCAGTACTTC
TRBD2 | TRBJ2-3 | TRBV10-3 | many | CAIRTSEKDTQYF | TGTGCCATCCGGACTAGCGAGAAAGATACGCAGTATTTT
TRBD2 | TRBJ2-1 | TRBV12-3/TRBV12-4 | . | CASSVTGLGSNEQFF | TGTGCCAGCAGTGTAACGGGACTAGGTTCCAATGAGCAGTTCTTC
. | TRBJ2-5 | TRBV3-1 | . | CASSLDSYQETQYF | TGTGCCAGCAGCCTCGACAGCTACCAAGAGACCCAGTACTTC
TRBD2 | TRBJ2-1 | TRBV20-1 | few | CSASEASGRSHNEQFF | TGCAGTGCTAGTGAGGCTAGCGGGAGGTCACACAATGAGCAGTTCTTC
. | TRBJ2-1 | TRBV6-5 | . | CASSYDWSGEQFF | TGTGCCAGCAGTTACGATTGGAGTGGTGAGCAGTTCTTC
. | TRBJ2-3 | TRBV6-2/TRBV6-3 | few | CASSKDGVLVTQYF | TGTGCCAGCAGTAAGGACGGGGTCTTAGTTACGCAGTATTTT
. | TRBJ2-5 | TRBV5-4 | . | CASSLRRSETQYF | TGTGCCAGCAGCTTGAGGCGGTCGGAGACCCAGTACTTC
TRBD1 | TRBJ2-1 | TRBV7-9 | . | CASSSQDRGHEQFF | TGTGCCAGCAGCTCTCAGGACAGGGGCCATGAGCAGTTCTTC